The rows below give T cell receptor beta chains drawn from one sample of a study of control samples from healthy donors and cancer patients. Repertoires were generated with immunoSEQ multiplex PCR, while TCRdb's copy carries only in-frame clones and drops some. The sample has about 140,000 clones, 90% to 95% seen once; the top ten hold approximately 14%. Material: blood. All receptors derive from a man in his forties in good health. The CDR3 runs from the conserved cysteine through the conserved F or W. D genes are given only for firm matches. Expanded clones get a size class; other rows say once, few or many, or leave the size out.

CDR3nt	CDR3aa	v_gene	j_gene	abundance	d_gene
TGCGCCAGCAGCCCTATCGCCGGGGGAGGCAATCAGCCCCAGCATTTT	CASSPIAGGGNQPQHF	TRBV4-1	TRBJ1-5	.	.
TGTGCCAGCAGTGAAAGCGGGGGGGCGGCCAATGAGCAGTTCTTC	CASSESGGAANEQFF	TRBV2	TRBJ2-1	.	TRBD2
TGCGCCAGCAGCTCGACCCCCATCTACGAGCAGTACTTC	CASSSTPIYEQYF	TRBV5-1	TRBJ2-7	.	.
TGTGCCAGCAGTTTGGGCCCGTGGACAGGCATCAATCAGCCCCAGCATTTT	CASSLGPWTGINQPQHF	TRBV28	TRBJ1-5	.	TRBD1
TGCGCCAGCAGCTTGGGGGAAGTGAACACTGAAGCTTTCTTT	CASSLGEVNTEAFF	TRBV5-1	TRBJ1-1	.	.
TGCGCCAGCAGCTTGGCCTCGGGACAGGGGGATGGTGAAGCTTTCTTT	CASSLASGQGDGEAFF	TRBV5-1	TRBJ1-1	.	TRBD1
TGTGCCAGTAGTATTGGTAGCGGGAGAATGGATACGCAGTATTTT	CASSIGSGRMDTQYF	TRBV19	TRBJ2-3	.	TRBD2
TGTGCCAGCAGCTATAGACAGCTCGCGAACACCGGGGAGCTGTTTTTT	CASSYRQLANTGELFF	TRBV6-2/TRBV6-3	TRBJ2-2	.	.
TGTGCCAGCAGTGAATTTAGAGGGACAGGGGATTATGGCTACACCTTC	CASSEFRGTGDYGYTF	TRBV2	TRBJ1-2	.	TRBD1
TGTGCCAGCAGCTCTGGACCAGAGCAGTACTTC	CASSSGPEQYF	TRBV7-6	TRBJ2-7	.	.
TGTGCCAGCAGTCCCAGGTACACCGGGGAGCTGTTTTTT	CASSPRYTGELFF	TRBV12-3/TRBV12-4	TRBJ2-2	.	.
TGTGCCTTGACCCTTAGCTCCTACAATGAGCAGTTCTTC	CALTLSSYNEQFF	TRBV30	TRBJ2-1	.	.
TGTGCCAGCAGTTCTCGGTACTATGGCTACACCTTC	CASSSRYYGYTF	TRBV12-3/TRBV12-4	TRBJ1-2	.	.
TGCACCAGCAGCCAAGGATTTGACAGGGTGAATCAGCCCCAGCATTTT	CTSSQGFDRVNQPQHF	TRBV1	TRBJ1-5	.	.
TGTGCCAGCAGCTTAGGGTTAGGGGCCCAGCATTTT	CASSLGLGAQHF	TRBV7-9	TRBJ1-5	.	.
TGTGCCAGCAGCTTGGATGGGACAACGAACACCGGGGAGCTGTTTTTT	CASSLDGTTNTGELFF	TRBV5-6	TRBJ2-2	.	.
TGTGCCAGCAGTTTAGGGGGGGCGGGCCAGGGAGCTTTCTTT	CASSLGGAGQGAFF	TRBV28	TRBJ1-1	once	.
TGTGCCAGCAGCTTGGATCCAGGGGTTTTCGGGGAGCTGTTTTTT	CASSLDPGVFGELFF	TRBV5-4	TRBJ2-2	.	.
TGTGCCAGCAGCCATGCCGTAGCGGGGGGGCAGAACACCGGGGAGCTGTTTTTT	CASSHAVAGGQNTGELFF	TRBV3-1/TRBV3-2	TRBJ2-2	.	TRBD2
TGTGCCAGCAGTTTCAATTCCGGGACAGGAGAGTTCTACGAGCAGTACTTC	CASSFNSGTGEFYEQYF	TRBV28	TRBJ2-7	.	TRBD1
TGTGCCAGCAGACCGGACGGAAGTGAAGCTTTCTTT	CASRPDGSEAFF	TRBV2	TRBJ1-1	.	.
TGTGCCAGCAGCCCAGGGACAGTTGGCTACACCTTC	CASSPGTVGYTF	TRBV6-5	TRBJ1-2	.	TRBD1
TGTGCCAGCAGCCCCTTCCTTGGGGGATATAATTCACCCCTCCACTTT	CASSPFLGGYNSPLHF	TRBV7-6	TRBJ1-6	.	.
TGTGCCAGCAGTGTAGGTGCCGCGGGGGCTGAAGCTTTCTTT	CASSVGAAGAEAFF	TRBV25-1	TRBJ1-1	.	.
TGTGCCACCAGTGATCCCACCGGGACAGGGGGCAATGAGCAGTTCTTC	CATSDPTGTGGNEQFF	TRBV24-1	TRBJ2-1	once	TRBD1
TGTGCCAGCAGTGTCTATCGGGGTGGAGGCAATCAGCCCCAGCATTTT	CASSVYRGGGNQPQHF	TRBV2	TRBJ1-5	.	.
TGTGCCAGCAGCCCACGGGCGTTCACATACTCGTATGGCTACACCTTC	CASSPRAFTYSYGYTF	TRBV7-2	TRBJ1-2	.	.
TGTGCCAGCAGGGGAACTTGGACTAGCGGGGCTAGCACAGATACGCAGTATTTT	CASRGTWTSGASTDTQYF	TRBV28	TRBJ2-3	.	TRBD2
TGTGCCTGGAGTGTAGGGACAGCCACTCGCTCTGGAAACACCATATATTTT	CAWSVGTATRSGNTIYF	TRBV30	TRBJ1-3	.	TRBD1
TGTGCCAGCAGTTATGGCCCACAGGGGACCACTGAAGCTTTCTTT	CASSYGPQGTTEAFF	TRBV6-2/TRBV6-3	TRBJ1-1	.	TRBD1
TGTGCCAGCAGCTGGGGGCAGCCCACAGTGAACACCGGGGAGCTGTTTTTT	CASSWGQPTVNTGELFF	TRBV3-1/TRBV3-2	TRBJ2-2	.	.
TGTGCCAGCAGTTACTATTCCCGGGACAGGGTGACCACCGGGGAGCTGTTTTTT	CASSYYSRDRVTTGELFF	TRBV6-2/TRBV6-3	TRBJ2-2	.	TRBD1
TGCAGTGCTAGAGATACAGAGACCCAGTACTTC	CSARDTETQYF	TRBV20-1	TRBJ2-5	.	.
TGTGCCAGCTCACCCCAACAGGGTTCGCGGGAGACCCAGTACTTC	CASSPQQGSRETQYF	TRBV18	TRBJ2-5	.	.
TGTGCCAGCGGCTTACGGGACAGGCCTTATGGCTACACCTTC	CASGLRDRPYGYTF	TRBV6-5	TRBJ1-2	.	TRBD1
TGTGCCAGTAGTACATGGGGACTGGCGAACACTGAAGCTTTCTTT	CASSTWGLANTEAFF	TRBV19	TRBJ1-1	once	.
TGCGCCAGCAGCCAAGCAGAAAAAAACATTCAGTACTTC	CASSQAEKNIQYF	TRBV4-1	TRBJ2-4	.	.
TGTGCCATCGGTGAGAGACAGGGCGCCCGGCAGCCCCAGCATTTT	CAIGERQGARQPQHF	TRBV10-3	TRBJ1-5	.	TRBD1
TGTGCCAGCAGCTTGGACAGGGTTTACAATCAGCCCCAGCATTTT	CASSLDRVYNQPQHF	TRBV5-8	TRBJ1-5	.	.
TGTGCCAGCAGCTTGGGGACAGGGAACACCGGGGAGCTGTTTTTT	CASSLGTGNTGELFF	TRBV7-6	TRBJ2-2	.	TRBD1
TGTGCCAGCAGCGACACAGAGCAGTACTTC	CASSDTEQYF	TRBV28	TRBJ2-7	.	.
TGCGCCAGCAGCCGCTCTGGGACAAGGAGTAGCGTAAGCACAGATACGCAGTATTTT	CASSRSGTRSSVSTDTQYF	TRBV5-1	TRBJ2-3	.	.
TGTGCCAGCAGCCAAGGTACCCAGAACACTGAAGCTTTCTTT	CASSQGTQNTEAFF	TRBV4-2	TRBJ1-1	.	.
TGTGCTAGCAGCCAGGGACTAGCGGGGTCCTACGAGCAGTACTTC	CASSQGLAGSYEQYF	TRBV7-7	TRBJ2-7	.	TRBD2
TGTGCCAGCACCCCCACTAGCGGGTTCTACGAGCAGTACTTC	CASTPTSGFYEQYF	TRBV6-5	TRBJ2-7	.	TRBD2
TGTGCCAGCAGTAGGACGGAATTGAACACTGAAGCTTTCTTT	CASSRTELNTEAFF	TRBV6-1	TRBJ1-1	.	.
TGTGCCAGCAGTTACTCGGGCAGGGGTACCTACGAGCAGTACTTC	CASSYSGRGTYEQYF	TRBV6-2/TRBV6-3	TRBJ2-7	.	.
TGTGCCAGCAGTGAATTCACACTAGCGGGGGGCACCGGGGAGCTGTTTTTT	CASSEFTLAGGTGELFF	TRBV25-1	TRBJ2-2	.	TRBD2
TGTGCCAGCAGTGAAGCTCAGGAGGGTCATAGCAATCAGCCCCAGCATTTT	CASSEAQEGHSNQPQHF	TRBV25-1	TRBJ1-5	.	.
TGTGCCAGCAGTCCCTCGGGGGTATTGAACACTGAAGCTTTCTTT	CASSPSGVLNTEAFF	TRBV6-1	TRBJ1-1	.	.
TGTGCCAGCAGATTACTCAGGGAGTGGGGGTCCTACGAGCAGTACTTC	CASRLLREWGSYEQYF	TRBV27	TRBJ2-7	.	.
TGTGCCATCAGTGAGTCGAAGGTCCAGGAGACCCAGTACTTC	CAISESKVQETQYF	TRBV10-3	TRBJ2-5	.	.
TGTGCCAGCACCCCAAGGCCCGTAGTGGGCGGGAGGGACTATGAGCAGTTCTTC	CASTPRPVVGGRDYEQFF	TRBV7-9	TRBJ2-1	.	TRBD2
TGTGCCAGCAGCGCCGATAATTGGGCTGAAGCTTTCTTT	CASSADNWAEAFF	TRBV9	TRBJ1-1	once	.
TGTGCCTCCTGGGGGGGGGCCGCCCTGAATTCACCCCTCCACTTT	CASWGGAALNSPLHF	TRBV19	TRBJ1-6	.	.
TGTGCCAGCAGGGGGGACAGCCTTAGGACTGAAGCTTTCTTT	CASRGDSLRTEAFF	TRBV14	TRBJ1-1	.	TRBD1
TGCGCCAGCAGCTCGGTGGGGTCTGAAGCTTTCTTT	CASSSVGSEAFF	TRBV4-3	TRBJ1-1	.	.
TGTGCCAGCAGCCGTTCCAGCACAGATACGCAGTATTTT	CASSRSSTDTQYF	TRBV4-2	TRBJ2-3	.	.
TGTGCCTGGAGTAGGGGGTATGGCTACACCTTC	CAWSRGYGYTF	TRBV30	TRBJ1-2	.	.
TGTGCCAGCTCACCACCGGGGCCACTTCAGCCCCAGCATTTT	CASSPPGPLQPQHF	TRBV18	TRBJ1-5	.	.